This T cell receptor (beta chain) was recovered during a study of metastatic and nonmetastatic thyroid tumors. Per germline, CDR1 MNHEY and CDR2 SVGAGI. The CDR3 length is 13 residues. V lost 4 bases, J lost 0 bases, and 1 base lay in between. Thyroid surgery was preceded by no treatment in any patient. In the source study's methods: Using the CDR3 differences seen across clinicopathological groups, the authors built a distant-metastasis classifier for papillary thyroid cancer, which was meant to discriminate distant-metastatic patients. Through MiXCR, TCRdb re-clonotyped the PCR reads. The V and J calls here are based on TCRdb, not the publication. This repertoire shows about 69,000 clones, 12% to 15% found once; its top ten account for under 8%. This clone was detected many times.

The material sequenced was blood. The origin of this receptor is a male donor with papillary thyroid cancer or a benign thyroid nodule (not recorded which). Some clones in this sample may be carry-over from other donors' samples. The chain is built from TRBV6-5 and TRBJ2-6; D not certain. In nucleotides, the CDR3 is TGTGCCAGCAGTTCCTCTGGGGCCAACGTCCTGACTTTC. Translation: CASSSSGANVLTF.